Reported below is one TCR beta chain. This entry belongs to a study of T cells expressing NK-cell markers. The germline V gene has CDR1 SGHRS and CDR2 YFSETQ. The CDR3 totals 15 residues. No DNA is given; TCRdb re-called the 5' RACE reads and lists each CDR3 protein once. This table lists 400,000 to 500,000 distinct CDR3 sequences. This TCR derives from a woman between 18 and 70 years old in good health. Source material: blood T cells: a sorted CD56 or NKG2C T cell subset, CD4+ or CD8+ T cells, or bulk PBMC T cells (not recorded which). The chain couples TRBV5-1 to TRBJ2-1; TCRdb designates TRBD1, a call that cannot be tested without DNA. The CDR3: CASSRGDSSYNEQFF.